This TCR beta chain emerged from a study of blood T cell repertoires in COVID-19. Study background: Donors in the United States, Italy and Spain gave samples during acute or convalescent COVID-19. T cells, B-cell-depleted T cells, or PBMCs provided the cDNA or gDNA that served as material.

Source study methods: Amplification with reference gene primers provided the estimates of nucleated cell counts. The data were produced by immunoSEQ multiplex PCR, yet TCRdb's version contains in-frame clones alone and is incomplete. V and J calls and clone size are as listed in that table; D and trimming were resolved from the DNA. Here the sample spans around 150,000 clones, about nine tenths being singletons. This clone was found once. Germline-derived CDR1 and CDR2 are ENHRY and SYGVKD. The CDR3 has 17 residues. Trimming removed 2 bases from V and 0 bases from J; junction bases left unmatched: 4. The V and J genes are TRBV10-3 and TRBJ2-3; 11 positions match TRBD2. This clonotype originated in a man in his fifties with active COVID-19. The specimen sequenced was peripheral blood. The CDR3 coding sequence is TGTGCCATCAGTGAGGTAGCGGGGGGGGCGAGCACAGATACGCAGTATTTT. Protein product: CAISEVAGGASTDTQYF.